This is a list of T cell receptor beta chains from one sample in a study of T cell responses to AZD1222 COVID-19 vaccine. Sequencing was performed with immunoSEQ multiplex PCR; in TCRdb, only in-frame clones are kept and a portion is missing. The sample lists roughly 98,000 clones, around nine tenths seen once, with roughly an eighth in the top ten. The sample here was peripheral blood, taken on day 0 of AZD1222 vaccination. Source of these receptors: an adult in good health. Both conserved end residues are part of each CDR3. Each record gives: D gene, V gene, clone size, J gene, CDR3 DNA, CDR3 protein. D genes are given only for firm matches. Clone size is shown for a subset of rows, as once, few, many or a class of expanded clone.

TRBD1	TRBV27	-	TRBJ1-2	TGTGCCAGCAGGCTTCAGGGGGGCTATGGCTACACCTTC	CASRLQGGYGYTF
-	TRBV5-1	-	TRBJ2-1	TGCGCCAGCAGCTTGGAGGGGGTGAACTACAATGAGCAGTTCTTC	CASSLEGVNYNEQFF
-	TRBV18	-	TRBJ2-7	TGTGCCAGCTCACCATTTTCGTCGAGGGAGCAGTACTTC	CASSPFSSREQYF
-	TRBV27	-	TRBJ1-2	TGTGCCAGCGCCTCGGGGACGGCTCGCTATGGCTACACCTTC	CASASGTARYGYTF
-	TRBV29-1	-	TRBJ1-2	TGCAGCGTTCGGGGGAGTTCCCAAGGTGGCTACACCTTC	CSVRGSSQGGYTF
TRBD1	TRBV19	-	TRBJ1-1	TGTGCCAGTAGTAGGGACAGTAGGAACACTGAAGCTTTCTTT	CASSRDSRNTEAFF
TRBD1	TRBV15	-	TRBJ1-5	TGTGCCACCAGCAGACAGACAGGGGGCAATCAGCCCCAGCATTTT	CATSRQTGGNQPQHF
-	TRBV5-1	-	TRBJ2-6	TGCGCCAGCAGCTTGTTCGGGGGCACCAGCTCTGGGGCCAACGTCCTGACTTTC	CASSLFGGTSSGANVLTF
-	TRBV5-1	-	TRBJ1-1	TGCGCCAGCAGCTTGGTGGGAGTCCCTGAAGCTTTCTTT	CASSLVGVPEAFF
TRBD2	TRBV30	-	TRBJ2-7	TGTGCCTGGAGTGTACGCGGGGGTGACTCCTACGAGCAGTACTTC	CAWSVRGGDSYEQYF
-	TRBV7-2	-	TRBJ1-6	TGTGCCAGCAGCACTAAAAGGGATTCACCCCTCCACTTT	CASSTKRDSPLHF
-	TRBV4-1	-	TRBJ1-3	TGCGCCAGCAGCCAAGACGGTAGGCAGACGGGAAACACCATATATTTT	CASSQDGRQTGNTIYF
TRBD1	TRBV27	-	TRBJ2-3	TGTGCCAGCAGTCCGTACAGGGGCGACCACACAGATACGCAGTATTTT	CASSPYRGDHTDTQYF
TRBD1	TRBV28	-	TRBJ2-1	TGTGCCAGCAGTCCGACAGGGTACAATGAGCAGTTCTTC	CASSPTGYNEQFF
-	TRBV5-1	-	TRBJ1-2	TGCGCCAGCAGCTTGCGGCTGGACTCCTCCTATGGCTACACCTTC	CASSLRLDSSYGYTF
-	TRBV4-1	-	TRBJ1-6	TGCGCCAGCAGCCAAGAGCAGGGTAGGAATTCACCCCTCCACTTT	CASSQEQGRNSPLHF
-	TRBV7-2	-	TRBJ1-2	TGTGCCAGCAGTCCTGACAGGATTTATGGCTACACCTTC	CASSPDRIYGYTF
-	TRBV28	-	TRBJ2-3	TGTGCCAGCAGTCCCAGGGACACAGATACGCAGTATTTT	CASSPRDTDTQYF
-	TRBV28	-	TRBJ1-6	TGTGCCAGCGGGCAGCTACAGAATTCACCCCTCCACTTT	CASGQLQNSPLHF
TRBD2	TRBV19	-	TRBJ2-7	TGTGCCAGTAGTATGAGGCTAGCGGGGCTGGGGCAGTACTTC	CASSMRLAGLGQYF
-	TRBV12-3/TRBV12-4	-	TRBJ1-1	TGTGCCAGCAGTGACGTGGGTACTGAAGCTTTCTTT	CASSDVGTEAFF
-	TRBV3-1/TRBV3-2	-	TRBJ1-4	TGTGCCAGCAGCCGCCTGGCGGCAGGGGATAATGAAAAACTGTTTTTT	CASSRLAAGDNEKLFF
TRBD2	TRBV10-3	-	TRBJ2-1	TGTGCCATCGCCGCTAGCGGGAGGGCCAGTGGAAACAATGAGCAGTTCTTC	CAIAASGRASGNNEQFF
-	TRBV11-1	-	TRBJ2-1	TGTGCCAGCAGCTTACCGGACAGCGCCTACAATGAGCAGTTCTTC	CASSLPDSAYNEQFF
TRBD2	TRBV7-7	-	TRBJ2-1	TGTGCTAGCACCCCAGGGAGCGGGGGCATCGATGAGCAGTTCTTC	CASTPGSGGIDEQFF
-	TRBV11-2	-	TRBJ2-3	TGTGCCAGCAGCTTAGGGCGGCGACATACCACAGATACGCAGTATTTT	CASSLGRRHTTDTQYF
TRBD1	TRBV9	-	TRBJ1-1	TGTGCCAGCAGTGACAGGGACACTGAAGCTTTCTTT	CASSDRDTEAFF
-	TRBV7-2	-	TRBJ1-5	TGTGCCAGCAGCTTAGTAGCCCAAAGCAATCAGCCCCAGCATTTT	CASSLVAQSNQPQHF
-	TRBV11-2	-	TRBJ1-1	TGTGCCAGCAGCCCACGGACGAACACTGAAGCTTTCTTT	CASSPRTNTEAFF
-	TRBV27	-	TRBJ2-7	TGTGCCAGCAGACCCAATAGCGGAAAGGGACTTTTTGGGCAGTACTTC	CASRPNSGKGLFGQYF
-	TRBV7-2	-	TRBJ2-7	TGTGCCAGCAGCTTCAAGACGGGTTTGGCAGCGCGCTACGAGCAGTACTTC	CASSFKTGLAARYEQYF
-	TRBV6-6	once	TRBJ1-2	TGTGCCAGCGTCTGGCATCTTGGCTACACCTTC	CASVWHLGYTF
-	TRBV18	-	TRBJ1-6	TGTGCCAGCTCACCAAAGGGGCAGGGCTACTCCTATAATTCACCCCTCCACTTT	CASSPKGQGYSYNSPLHF
TRBD1	TRBV7-8	once	TRBJ1-1	TGTGCCAGCAGGCAGGGGGAACGGACTGAAGCTTTCTTT	CASRQGERTEAFF
-	TRBV27	-	TRBJ1-5	TGTGCCAGCACCGCGGGGGGTGGCAATCAGCCCCAGCATTTT	CASTAGGGNQPQHF
-	TRBV12-3/TRBV12-4	once	TRBJ2-7	TGTGCCAGCAGACGGTCCGATTCTTACGAGCAGTACTTC	CASRRSDSYEQYF
-	TRBV9	-	TRBJ2-5	TGTGCCAGCGGGAGATTAGGAGGGCCGGGGGAGACCCAGTACTTC	CASGRLGGPGETQYF